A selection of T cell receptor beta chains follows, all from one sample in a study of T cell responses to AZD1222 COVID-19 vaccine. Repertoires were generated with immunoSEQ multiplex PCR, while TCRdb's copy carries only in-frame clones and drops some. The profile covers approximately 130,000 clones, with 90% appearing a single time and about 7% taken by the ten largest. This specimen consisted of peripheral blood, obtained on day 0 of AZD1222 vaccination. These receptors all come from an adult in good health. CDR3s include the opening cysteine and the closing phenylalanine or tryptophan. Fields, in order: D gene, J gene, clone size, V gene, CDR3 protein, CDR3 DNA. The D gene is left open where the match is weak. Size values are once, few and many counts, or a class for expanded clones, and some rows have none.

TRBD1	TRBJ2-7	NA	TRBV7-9	CASSLGQGLYEQYF	TGTGCCAGCAGCTTGGGACAGGGGCTCTACGAGCAGTACTTC
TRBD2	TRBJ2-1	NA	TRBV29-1	CSVEGAGGIGEQFF	TGCAGCGTTGAAGGGGCGGGAGGGATAGGAGAGCAGTTCTTC
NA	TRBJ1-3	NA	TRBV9	CASSSSSGNTIYF	TGTGCCAGCAGCTCCAGTTCCGGAAACACCATATATTTT
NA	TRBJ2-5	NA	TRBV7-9	CASSFSPGPETQYF	TGTGCCAGCAGCTTCTCACCTGGCCCGGAGACCCAGTACTTC
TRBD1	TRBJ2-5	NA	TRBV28	CASSDRGMAKETQYF	TGTGCCAGCAGCGACAGGGGGATGGCTAAGGAGACCCAGTACTTC
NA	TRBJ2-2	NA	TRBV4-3	CASSPGPLGGELFF	TGCGCCAGCAGCCCGGGTCCCCTGGGCGGGGAGCTGTTTTTT
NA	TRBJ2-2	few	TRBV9	CASSVVGGGASTGELFF	TGTGCCAGCAGCGTAGTTGGAGGGGGCGCAAGCACCGGGGAGCTGTTTTTT
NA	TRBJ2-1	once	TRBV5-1	CASSLDGNTYNEQFF	TGCGCCAGCAGCTTGGACGGGAACACATACAATGAGCAGTTCTTC
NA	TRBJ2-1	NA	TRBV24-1	CATSDGGITEQFF	TGTGCCACCAGTGATGGAGGGATAACTGAGCAGTTCTTC
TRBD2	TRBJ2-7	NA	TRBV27	CASSRGGSSYEQYF	TGTGCCAGCAGCCGCGGGGGGAGCTCCTACGAGCAGTACTTC
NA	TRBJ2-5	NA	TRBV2	CASTLQETQYF	TGTGCCAGCACCCTCCAAGAGACCCAGTACTTC
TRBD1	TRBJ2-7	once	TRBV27	CASSASGQPVYEQYF	TGTGCCAGCAGCGCCTCGGGACAGCCTGTGTACGAGCAGTACTTC
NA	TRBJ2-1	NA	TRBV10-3	CAISESGGPNEQFF	TGTGCCATCAGTGAGTCGGGCGGCCCTAATGAGCAGTTCTTC
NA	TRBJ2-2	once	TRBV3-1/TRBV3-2	CASSQAPPPGELFF	TGTGCCAGCAGCCAAGCCCCACCCCCCGGGGAGCTGTTTTTT
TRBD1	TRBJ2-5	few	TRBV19	CASSELQGAGTQYF	TGTGCCAGTAGTGAGCTTCAGGGGGCGGGGACCCAGTACTTC
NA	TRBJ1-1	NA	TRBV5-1	CASSLEGPNTEAFF	TGCGCCAGCAGCTTGGAAGGACCAAACACTGAAGCTTTCTTT
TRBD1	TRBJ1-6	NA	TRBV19	CASRDRRNSPLHF	TGTGCCAGCCGGGACAGGAGAAATTCACCCCTCCACTTT
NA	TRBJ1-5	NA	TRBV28	CASSFKSGGLPDQPQHF	TGTGCCAGCAGTTTTAAGTCGGGAGGCCTGCCCGATCAGCCCCAGCATTTT
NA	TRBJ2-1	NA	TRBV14	CASSHLWGPASYNEQFF	TGTGCCAGCAGCCACCTTTGGGGGCCAGCCTCCTACAATGAGCAGTTCTTC
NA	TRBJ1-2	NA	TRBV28	CASIGGVNYGYTF	TGTGCCAGCATCGGGGGAGTTAACTATGGCTACACCTTC
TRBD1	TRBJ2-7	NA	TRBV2	CASSEAGQGFSSYEQYF	TGTGCCAGCAGTGAAGCTGGACAGGGGTTTAGTTCCTACGAGCAGTACTTC
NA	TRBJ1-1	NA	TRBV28	CASSSYILQRNTEAFF	TGTGCCAGCAGTTCATATATCCTCCAACGGAACACTGAAGCTTTCTTT
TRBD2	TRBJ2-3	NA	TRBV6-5	CASSYSWEGTTDTQYF	TGTGCCAGCAGTTACTCCTGGGAGGGGACGACAGATACGCAGTATTTT
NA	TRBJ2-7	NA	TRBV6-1	CASSGALAGLSYEQYF	TGTGCCAGCAGTGGGGCCCTGGCGGGGCTATCCTACGAGCAGTACTTC
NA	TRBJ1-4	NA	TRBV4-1	CASSPHPGQDEKLFF	TGCGCCAGCAGCCCGCACCCGGGACAAGACGAAAAACTGTTTTTT
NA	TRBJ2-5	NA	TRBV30	CAWSATGSQETQYF	TGTGCCTGGAGTGCTACAGGGAGCCAAGAGACCCAGTACTTC
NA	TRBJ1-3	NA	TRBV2	CASSPWRQSSSGNTIYF	TGTGCCAGCAGTCCTTGGAGACAGTCGAGCTCTGGAAACACCATATATTTT
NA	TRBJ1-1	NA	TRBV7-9	CASSFSNTEAFF	TGTGCCAGCAGCTTCTCAAACACTGAAGCTTTCTTT
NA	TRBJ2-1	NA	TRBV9	CASSVAQGSYNEQFF	TGTGCCAGCAGCGTAGCACAGGGCTCCTACAATGAGCAGTTCTTC
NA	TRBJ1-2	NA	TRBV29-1	CSVEKFGGETGGYTF	TGCAGCGTTGAGAAATTCGGGGGCGAAACGGGGGGCTACACCTTC
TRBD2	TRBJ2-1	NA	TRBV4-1	CASSQAPLAGDNEQFF	TGCGCCAGCAGCCAAGCTCCACTAGCGGGAGATAATGAGCAGTTCTTC
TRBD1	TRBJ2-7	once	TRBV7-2	CASSPRGRRDEQYF	TGTGCCAGCAGCCCCAGGGGGAGAAGGGACGAGCAGTACTTC
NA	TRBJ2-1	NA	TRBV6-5	CASSPLVRSEQFF	TGTGCCAGCAGCCCCCTAGTCCGGTCGGAGCAGTTCTTC
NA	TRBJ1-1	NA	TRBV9	CASTPSPGNTEAFF	TGTGCCAGCACCCCGTCGCCGGGGAACACTGAAGCTTTCTTT
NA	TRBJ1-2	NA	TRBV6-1	CASSDRGHNYGYTF	TGTGCCAGCAGTGACAGGGGCCACAACTATGGCTACACCTTC
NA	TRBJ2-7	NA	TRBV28	CASRTTRGTRNHEQYF	TGTGCCAGCAGAACCACCCGGGGGACGCGGAACCACGAGCAGTACTTC
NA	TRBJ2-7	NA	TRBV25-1	CASSEYREQYF	TGTGCCAGCAGTGAATATCGCGAGCAGTACTTC
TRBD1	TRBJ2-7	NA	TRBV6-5	CASRAGQGDEQYF	TGTGCCAGCAGGGCGGGACAGGGGGACGAGCAGTACTTC
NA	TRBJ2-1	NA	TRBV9	CASSDGRADRSSYNEQFF	TGTGCCAGCAGCGATGGTAGGGCAGACAGGAGCTCCTACAATGAGCAGTTCTTC
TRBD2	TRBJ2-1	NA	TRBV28	CASSFRLKREGDEQFF	TGTGCCAGCAGTTTTAGGCTTAAGCGGGAGGGAGATGAGCAGTTCTTC
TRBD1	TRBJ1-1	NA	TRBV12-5	CASGLGQGAAFF	TGTGCTAGTGGTTTGGGACAGGGGGCAGCTTTCTTT
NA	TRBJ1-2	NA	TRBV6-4	CASSDRGGGYTF	TGTGCCAGCAGTGACAGGGGAGGTGGCTACACCTTC
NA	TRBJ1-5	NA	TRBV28	CASRERGNQPQHF	TGTGCCAGCAGGGAAAGGGGGAATCAGCCCCAGCATTTT
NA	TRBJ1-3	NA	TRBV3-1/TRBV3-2	CASSPSSGNTIYF	TGTGCCAGCAGCCCGTCCTCTGGAAACACCATATATTTT
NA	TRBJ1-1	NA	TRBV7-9	CASSLAVAYLNTEAFF	TGTGCCAGCAGCTTAGCGGTGGCCTATCTGAACACTGAAGCTTTCTTT